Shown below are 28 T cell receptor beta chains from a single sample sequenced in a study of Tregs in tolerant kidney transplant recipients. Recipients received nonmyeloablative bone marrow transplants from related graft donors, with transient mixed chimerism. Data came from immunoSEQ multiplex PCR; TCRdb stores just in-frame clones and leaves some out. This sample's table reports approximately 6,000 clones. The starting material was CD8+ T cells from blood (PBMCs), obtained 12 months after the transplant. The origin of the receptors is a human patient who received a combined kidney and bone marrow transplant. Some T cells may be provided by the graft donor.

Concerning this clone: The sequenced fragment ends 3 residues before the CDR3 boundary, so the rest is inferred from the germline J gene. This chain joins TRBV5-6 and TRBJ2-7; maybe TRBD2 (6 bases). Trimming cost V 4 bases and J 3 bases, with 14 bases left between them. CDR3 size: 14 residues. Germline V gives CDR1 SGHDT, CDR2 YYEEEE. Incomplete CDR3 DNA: TGTGCCAGCAGCCTCCAACGGGGGATCTACGAG. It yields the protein CASSLQRGIYE. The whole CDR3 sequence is CASSLQRGIYEQYF. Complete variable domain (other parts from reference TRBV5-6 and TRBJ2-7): DAGVTQSPTHLIKTRGQQVTLRCSPKSGHDTVSWYQQALGQGPQFIFQYYEEEERQRGNFPDRFSGHQFPNYSSELNVNALLLGDSALYLCASSLQRGIYEQYFGPGTRLTVT.

The DNA read from the CDR3 is TGTGCCAGCAGCTTTATGACTAGCGGAGTATACAATGAG. Translated: CASSFMTSGVYNE. The whole CDR3 protein reads CASSFMTSGVYNEQFF. The chain uses TRBV7-8 and TRBJ2-1; TRBD2 aligns across 9 bases. Read sequence stops 3 residues before the CDR3 end, and the germline J gene provides the missing end. V gave up 3 bases and J gave up 4 bases; unmatched junction bases: 7. CDR1 SGHVS and CDR2 FQNEAQ come from the germline V gene. The CDR3 extends over 16 amino acids.

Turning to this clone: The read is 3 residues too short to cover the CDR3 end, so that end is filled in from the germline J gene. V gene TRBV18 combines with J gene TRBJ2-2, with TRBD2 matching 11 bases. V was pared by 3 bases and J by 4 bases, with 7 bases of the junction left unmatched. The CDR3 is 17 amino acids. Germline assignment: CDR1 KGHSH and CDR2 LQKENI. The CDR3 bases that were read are TGTGCCAGCTCACCCTTGACTAGCGGGAAGACCACCGGGGAG. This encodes CASSPLTSGKTTGE. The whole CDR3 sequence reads CASSPLTSGKTTGELFF.

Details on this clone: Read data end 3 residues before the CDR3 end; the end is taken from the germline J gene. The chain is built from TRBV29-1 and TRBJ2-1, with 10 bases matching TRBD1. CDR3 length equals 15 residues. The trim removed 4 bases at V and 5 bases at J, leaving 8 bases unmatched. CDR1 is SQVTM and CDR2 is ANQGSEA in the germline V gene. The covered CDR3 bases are TGCAGCGTTGGGGTTGGGACAGGGGATCACAATGAG. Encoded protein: CSVGVGTGDHNE. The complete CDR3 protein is CSVGVGTGDHNEQFF.

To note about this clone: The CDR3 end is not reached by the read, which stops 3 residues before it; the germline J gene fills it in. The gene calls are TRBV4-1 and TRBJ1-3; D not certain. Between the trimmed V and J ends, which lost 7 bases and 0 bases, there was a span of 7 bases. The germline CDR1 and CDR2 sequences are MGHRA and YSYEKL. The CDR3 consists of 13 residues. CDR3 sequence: CASKVPSGNTIYF. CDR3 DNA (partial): TGCGCCAGCAAGGTGCCCTCTGGAAACACC.

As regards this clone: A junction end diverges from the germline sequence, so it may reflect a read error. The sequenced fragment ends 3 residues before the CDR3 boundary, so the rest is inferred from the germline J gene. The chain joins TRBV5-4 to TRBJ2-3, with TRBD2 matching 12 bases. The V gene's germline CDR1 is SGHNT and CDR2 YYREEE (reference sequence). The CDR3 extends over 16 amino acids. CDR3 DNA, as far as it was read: TGTGCCAGCAGCTCCCTAGCGGGAGGGGTCACAGGTACG. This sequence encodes CASSSLAGGVTGT. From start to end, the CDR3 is CASSSLAGGVTGTQYF.

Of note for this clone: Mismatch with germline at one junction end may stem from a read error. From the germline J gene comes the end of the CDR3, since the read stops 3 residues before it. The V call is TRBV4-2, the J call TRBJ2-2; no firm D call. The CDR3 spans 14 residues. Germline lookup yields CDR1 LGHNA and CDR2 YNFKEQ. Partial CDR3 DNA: TGCGCCAGCAGCCAAGATAGAACCACCGGGGAG. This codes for CASSQDRTTGE. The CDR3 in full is CASSQDRTTGELFF.

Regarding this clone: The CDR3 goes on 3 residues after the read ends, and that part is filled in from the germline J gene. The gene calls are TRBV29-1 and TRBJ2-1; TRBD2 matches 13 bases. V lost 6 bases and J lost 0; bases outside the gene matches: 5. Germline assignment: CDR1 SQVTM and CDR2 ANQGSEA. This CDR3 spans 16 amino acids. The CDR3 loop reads CSVGTSGKSSYNEQFF. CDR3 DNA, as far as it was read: TGCAGCGTCGGGACTAGCGGGAAGAGCTCCTACAATGAG.

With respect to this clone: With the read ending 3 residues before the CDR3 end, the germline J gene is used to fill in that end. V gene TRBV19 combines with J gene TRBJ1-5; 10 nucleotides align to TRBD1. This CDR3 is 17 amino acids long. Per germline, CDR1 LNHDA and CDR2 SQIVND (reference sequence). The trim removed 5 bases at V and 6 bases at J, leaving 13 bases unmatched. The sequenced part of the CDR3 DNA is TGTGCCAGTAGTGTAGGACAGGGGGGCGCGGGTTCTCAGCCC. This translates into CASSVGQGGAGSQP. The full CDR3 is CASSVGQGGAGSQPQHF.

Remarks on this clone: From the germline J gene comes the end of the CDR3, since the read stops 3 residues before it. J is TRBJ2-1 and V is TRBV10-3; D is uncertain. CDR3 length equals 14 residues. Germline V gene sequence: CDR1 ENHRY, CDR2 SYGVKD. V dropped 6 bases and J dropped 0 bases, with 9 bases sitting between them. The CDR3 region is CAIRETSSYNEQFF. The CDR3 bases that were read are TGTGCCATCAGGGAGACCAGCTCCTACAATGAG.

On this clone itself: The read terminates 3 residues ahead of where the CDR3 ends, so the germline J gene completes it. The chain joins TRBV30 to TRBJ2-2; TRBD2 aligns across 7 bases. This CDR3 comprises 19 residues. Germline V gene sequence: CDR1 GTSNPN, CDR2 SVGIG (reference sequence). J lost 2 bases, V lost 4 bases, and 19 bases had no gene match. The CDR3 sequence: CAWTRTWDERDYNTGELFF. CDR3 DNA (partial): TGTGCCTGGACAAGAACTTGGGACGAGCGGGACTATAACACCGGGGAG.

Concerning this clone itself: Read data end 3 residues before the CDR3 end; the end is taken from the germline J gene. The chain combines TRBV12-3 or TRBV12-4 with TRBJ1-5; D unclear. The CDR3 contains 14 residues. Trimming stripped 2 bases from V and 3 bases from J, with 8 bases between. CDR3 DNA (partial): TGTGCCAGCAGTTTATGGGCCACCAATCAGCCC. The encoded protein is CASSLWATNQP. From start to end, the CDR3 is CASSLWATNQPQHF.

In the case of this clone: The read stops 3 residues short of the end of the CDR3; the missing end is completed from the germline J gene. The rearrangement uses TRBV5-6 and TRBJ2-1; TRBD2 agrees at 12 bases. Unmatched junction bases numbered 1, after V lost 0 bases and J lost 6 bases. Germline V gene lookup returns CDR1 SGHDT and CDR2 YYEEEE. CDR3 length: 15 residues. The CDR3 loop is CASSLELAGGNEQFF. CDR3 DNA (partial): TGTGCCAGCAGCTTGGAACTAGCGGGAGGCAATGAG.

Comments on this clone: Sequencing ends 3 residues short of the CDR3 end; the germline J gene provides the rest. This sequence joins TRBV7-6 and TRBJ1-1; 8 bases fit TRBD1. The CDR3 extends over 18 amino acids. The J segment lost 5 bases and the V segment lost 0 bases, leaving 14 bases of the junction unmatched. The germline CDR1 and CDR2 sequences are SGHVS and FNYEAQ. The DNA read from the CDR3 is TGTGCCAGCAGCTTAGCCGCCGGGACAGGCCAGCTTATAACTGAA. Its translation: CASSLAAGTGQLITE. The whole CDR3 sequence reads CASSLAAGTGQLITEAFF.

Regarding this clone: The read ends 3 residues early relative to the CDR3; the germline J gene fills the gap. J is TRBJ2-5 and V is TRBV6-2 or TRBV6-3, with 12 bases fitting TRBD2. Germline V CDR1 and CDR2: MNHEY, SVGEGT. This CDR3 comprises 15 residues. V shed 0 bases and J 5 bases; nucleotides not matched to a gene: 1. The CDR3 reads CASSYSLAGGETQYF. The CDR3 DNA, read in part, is TGTGCCAGCAGTTACTCGCTAGCGGGAGGGGAGACC.

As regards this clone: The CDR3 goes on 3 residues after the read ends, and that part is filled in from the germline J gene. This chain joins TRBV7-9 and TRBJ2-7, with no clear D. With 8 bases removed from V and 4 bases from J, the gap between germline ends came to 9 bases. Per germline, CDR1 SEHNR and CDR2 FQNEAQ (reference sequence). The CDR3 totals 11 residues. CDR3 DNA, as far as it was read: TGTGCCAGCGCGGATCCTTACGAG. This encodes CASADPYE. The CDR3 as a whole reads CASADPYEQYF.

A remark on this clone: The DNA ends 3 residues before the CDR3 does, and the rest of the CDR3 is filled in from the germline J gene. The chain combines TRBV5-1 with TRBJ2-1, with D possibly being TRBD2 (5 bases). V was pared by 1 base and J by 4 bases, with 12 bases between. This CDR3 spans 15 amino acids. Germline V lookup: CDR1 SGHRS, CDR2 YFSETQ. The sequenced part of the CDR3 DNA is TGCGCCAGCAGCTTGTCTGTACTAGTTTACAATGAG. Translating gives CASSLSVLVYNE. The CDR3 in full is CASSLSVLVYNEQFF. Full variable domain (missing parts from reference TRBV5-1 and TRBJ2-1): KAGVTQTPRYLIKTRGQQVTLSCSPISGHRSVSWYQQTPGQGLQFLFEYFSETQRNKGNFPGRFSGRQFSNSRSEMNVSTLELGDSALYLCASSLSVLVYNEQFFGPGTRLTVL.

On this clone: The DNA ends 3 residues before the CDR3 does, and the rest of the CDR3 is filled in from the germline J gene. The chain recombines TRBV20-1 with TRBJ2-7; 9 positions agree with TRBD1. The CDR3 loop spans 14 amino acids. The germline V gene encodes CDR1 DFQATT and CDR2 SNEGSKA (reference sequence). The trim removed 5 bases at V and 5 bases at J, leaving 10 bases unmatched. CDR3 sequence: CSAVGTGFSHEQYF. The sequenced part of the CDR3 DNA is TGCAGTGCTGTAGGGACAGGGTTTTCCCACGAG.

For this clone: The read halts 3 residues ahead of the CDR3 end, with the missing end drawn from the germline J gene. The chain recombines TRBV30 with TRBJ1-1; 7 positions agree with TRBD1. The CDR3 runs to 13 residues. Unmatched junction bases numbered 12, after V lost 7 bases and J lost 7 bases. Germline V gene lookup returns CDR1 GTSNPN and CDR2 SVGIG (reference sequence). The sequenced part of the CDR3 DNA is TGTGCCTCTGAGCCTCCGGGACAGCTTGAA. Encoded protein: CASEPPGQLE. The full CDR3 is CASEPPGQLEAFF.

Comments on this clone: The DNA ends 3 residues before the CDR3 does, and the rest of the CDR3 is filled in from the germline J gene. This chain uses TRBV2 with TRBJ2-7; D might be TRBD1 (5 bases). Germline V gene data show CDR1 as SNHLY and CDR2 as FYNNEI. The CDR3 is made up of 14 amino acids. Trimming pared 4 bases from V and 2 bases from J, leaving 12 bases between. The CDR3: CASSAQVLTYEQYF. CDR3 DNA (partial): TGTGCCAGCAGTGCACAGGTCCTCACCTACGAG.

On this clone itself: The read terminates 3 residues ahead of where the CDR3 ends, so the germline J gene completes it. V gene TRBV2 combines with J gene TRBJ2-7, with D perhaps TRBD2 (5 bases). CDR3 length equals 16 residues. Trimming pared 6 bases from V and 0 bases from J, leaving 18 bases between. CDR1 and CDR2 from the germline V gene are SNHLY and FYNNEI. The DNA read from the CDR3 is TGTGCCAGCAGGGATCCGCCAGCGGAGAACTCCTACGAG. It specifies CASRDPPAENSYE. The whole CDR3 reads CASRDPPAENSYEQYF.

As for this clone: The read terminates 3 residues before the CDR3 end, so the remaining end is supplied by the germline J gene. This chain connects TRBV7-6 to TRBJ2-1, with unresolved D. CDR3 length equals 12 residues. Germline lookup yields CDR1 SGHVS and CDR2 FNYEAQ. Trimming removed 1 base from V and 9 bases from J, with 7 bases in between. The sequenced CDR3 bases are TGTGCCAGCAGCTTAGATGGCTCTGAG. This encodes CASSLDGSE. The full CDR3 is CASSLDGSEQFF.

The part of the CDR3 DNA that was read is TGTGCCACCAGTGACCCCACCGGGACTTTCACCGGGGAG. It yields the protein CATSDPTGTFTGE. The CDR3 in full is CATSDPTGTFTGELFF. The chain uses TRBV24-1 and TRBJ2-2, with a weak D call TRBD2 (6 bases). The CDR3 end falls 3 residues outside the read, so it is completed with the germline J gene. Germline CDR1 is KGHDR and CDR2 is SFDVKD. CDR3 size: 16 residues. V shed 4 bases and J shed 4 bases, with 15 bases lying between them.

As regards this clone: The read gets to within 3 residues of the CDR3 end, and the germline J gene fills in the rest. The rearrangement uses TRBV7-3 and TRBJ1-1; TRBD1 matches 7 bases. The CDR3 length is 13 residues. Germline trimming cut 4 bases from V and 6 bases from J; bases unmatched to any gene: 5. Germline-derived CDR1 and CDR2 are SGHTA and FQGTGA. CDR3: CASSYHRGAEAFF. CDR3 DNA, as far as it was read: TGTGCCAGCAGCTACCACAGGGGCGCTGAA.

The covered CDR3 bases are TGTGCCAGCAGCTGGACTAGCGGAGCTTACGAG. Translated: CASSWTSGAYE. The entire CDR3 reads CASSWTSGAYEQYF. J is TRBJ2-7 and V is TRBV7-2; 10 bases fit TRBD2. The DNA ends 3 residues before the CDR3 does, and the rest of the CDR3 is filled in from the germline J gene. The length of the CDR3 is 14 residues. Unmatched junction bases numbered 4, after V lost 4 bases and J lost 4 bases. CDR1 and CDR2 (germline): SGHTA, FQGNSA.

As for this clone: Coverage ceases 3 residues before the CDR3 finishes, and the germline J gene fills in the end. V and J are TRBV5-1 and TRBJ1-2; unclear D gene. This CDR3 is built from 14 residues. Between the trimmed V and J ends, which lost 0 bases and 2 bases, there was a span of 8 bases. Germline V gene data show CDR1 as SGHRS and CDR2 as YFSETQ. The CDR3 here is CASSLEQPNYGYTF. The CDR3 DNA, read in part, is TGCGCCAGCAGCTTGGAACAGCCAAACTATGGC. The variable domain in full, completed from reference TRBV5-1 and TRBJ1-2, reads KAGVTQTPRYLIKTRGQQVTLSCSPISGHRSVSWYQQTPGQGLQFLFEYFSETQRNKGNFPGRFSGRQFSNSRSEMNVSTLELGDSALYLCASSLEQPNYGYTFGSGTRLTVV.

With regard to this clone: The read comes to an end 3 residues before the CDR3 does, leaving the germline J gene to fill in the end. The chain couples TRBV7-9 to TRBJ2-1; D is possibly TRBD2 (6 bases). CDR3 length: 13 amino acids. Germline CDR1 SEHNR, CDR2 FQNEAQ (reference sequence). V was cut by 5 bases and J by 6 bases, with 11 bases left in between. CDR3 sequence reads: CASSLGLGNEQFF. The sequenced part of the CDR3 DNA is TGTGCCAGCAGCCTGGGACTCGGCAATGAG. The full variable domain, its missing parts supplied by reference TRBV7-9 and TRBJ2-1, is DTGVSQNPRHKITKRGQNVTFRCDPISEHNRLYWYRQTLGQGPEFLTYFQNEAQLEKSRLLSDRFSAERPKGSFSTLEIQRTEQGDSAMYLCASSLGLGNEQFFGPGTRLTVL.

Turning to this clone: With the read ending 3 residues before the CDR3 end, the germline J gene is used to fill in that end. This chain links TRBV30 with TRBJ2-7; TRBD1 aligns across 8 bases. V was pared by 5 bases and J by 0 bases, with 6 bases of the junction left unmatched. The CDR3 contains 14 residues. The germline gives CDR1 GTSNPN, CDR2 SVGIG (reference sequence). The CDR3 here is CAWGDRSFSYEQYF. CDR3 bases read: TGTGCCTGGGGGGACAGGTCCTTCTCCTACGAG.